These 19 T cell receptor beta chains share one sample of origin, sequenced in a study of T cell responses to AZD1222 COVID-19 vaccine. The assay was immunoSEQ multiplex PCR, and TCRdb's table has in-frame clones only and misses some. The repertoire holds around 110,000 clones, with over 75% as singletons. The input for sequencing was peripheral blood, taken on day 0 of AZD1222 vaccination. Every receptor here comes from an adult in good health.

The CDR3 DNA follows: TGCAGCGTAGCTAGGGGCATTTCCTACGAGCAGTACTTC. The encoded protein is CSVARGISYEQYF. The rearrangement uses TRBV29-1 and TRBJ2-7; possible D gene TRBD1, 5 bases. From germline, CDR1 is SQVTM and CDR2 ANQGSEA. The V end was cut by 6 bases, the J end by 1 base, with 13 bases between. The CDR3 contains 13 residues.

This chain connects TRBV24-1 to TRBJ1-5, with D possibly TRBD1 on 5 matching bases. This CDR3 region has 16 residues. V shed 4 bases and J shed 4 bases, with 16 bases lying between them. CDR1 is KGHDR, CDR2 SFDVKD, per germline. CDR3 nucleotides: TGTGCCACCAGTGAATCCACCGGGACGTGGAATCAGCCCCAGCATTTT. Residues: CATSESTGTWNQPQHF.

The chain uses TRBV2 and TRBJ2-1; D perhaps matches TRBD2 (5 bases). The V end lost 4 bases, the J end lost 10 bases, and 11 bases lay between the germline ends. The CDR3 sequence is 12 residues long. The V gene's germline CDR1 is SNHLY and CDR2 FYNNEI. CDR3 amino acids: CASSADSGEQFF. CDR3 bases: TGTGCCAGCAGTGCTGATTCGGGGGAGCAGTTCTTC.

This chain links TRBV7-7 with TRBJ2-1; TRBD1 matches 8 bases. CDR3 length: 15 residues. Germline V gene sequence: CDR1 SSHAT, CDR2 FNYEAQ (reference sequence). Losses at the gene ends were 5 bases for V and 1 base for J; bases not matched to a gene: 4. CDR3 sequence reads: CASSATGASYNEQFF. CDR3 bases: TGTGCCAGCAGCGCGACAGGGGCATCCTACAATGAGCAGTTCTTC.

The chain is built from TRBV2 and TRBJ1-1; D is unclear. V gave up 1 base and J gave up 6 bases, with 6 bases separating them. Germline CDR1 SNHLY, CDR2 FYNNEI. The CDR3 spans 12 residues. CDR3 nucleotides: TGTGCCAGCAGTGAAGGGAGGGCTGAAGCTTTCTTT. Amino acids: CASSEGRAEAFF.

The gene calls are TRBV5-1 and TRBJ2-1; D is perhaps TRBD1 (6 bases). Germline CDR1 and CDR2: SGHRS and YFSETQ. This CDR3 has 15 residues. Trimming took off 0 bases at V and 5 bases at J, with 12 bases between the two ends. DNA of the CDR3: TGCGCCAGCAGCTTGGGACAGGCTGTCCACAATGAGCAGTTCTTC. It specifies CASSLGQAVHNEQFF.

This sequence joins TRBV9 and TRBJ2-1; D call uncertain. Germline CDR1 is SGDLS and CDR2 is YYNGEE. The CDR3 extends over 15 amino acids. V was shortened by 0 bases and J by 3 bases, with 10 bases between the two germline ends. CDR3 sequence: CASSVDPALYNEQFF. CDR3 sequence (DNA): TGTGCCAGCAGCGTAGACCCAGCTCTCTACAATGAGCAGTTCTTC.

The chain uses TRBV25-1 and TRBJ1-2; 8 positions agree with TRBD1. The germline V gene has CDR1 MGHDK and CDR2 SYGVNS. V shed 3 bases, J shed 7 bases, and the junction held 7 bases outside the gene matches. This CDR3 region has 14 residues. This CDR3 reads CASSDRQGKVGYTF. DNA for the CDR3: TGTGCCAGCAGTGACAGACAGGGGAAGGTTGGCTACACCTTC.

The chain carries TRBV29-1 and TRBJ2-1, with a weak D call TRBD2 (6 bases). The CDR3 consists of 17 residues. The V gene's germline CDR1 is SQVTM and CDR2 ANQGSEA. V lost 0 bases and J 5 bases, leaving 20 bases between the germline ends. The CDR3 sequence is CSVEEWPDRGSDNEQFF. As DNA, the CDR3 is TGCAGCGTTGAAGAATGGCCCGACCGGGGGAGTGACAATGAGCAGTTCTTC.

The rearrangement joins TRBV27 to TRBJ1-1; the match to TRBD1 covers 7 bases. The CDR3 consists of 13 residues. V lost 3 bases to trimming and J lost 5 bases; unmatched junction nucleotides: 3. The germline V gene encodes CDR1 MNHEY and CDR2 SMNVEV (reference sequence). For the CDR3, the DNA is TGTGCCAGCAGTTTCACAGGGGATACTGAAGCTTTCTTT. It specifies CASSFTGDTEAFF.

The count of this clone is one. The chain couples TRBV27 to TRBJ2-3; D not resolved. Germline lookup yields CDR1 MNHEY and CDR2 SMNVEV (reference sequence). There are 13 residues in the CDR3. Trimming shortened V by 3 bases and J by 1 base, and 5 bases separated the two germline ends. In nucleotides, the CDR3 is TGTGCCAGCAGTTTGGTGGGCACAGATACGCAGTATTTT. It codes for CASSLVGTDTQYF.

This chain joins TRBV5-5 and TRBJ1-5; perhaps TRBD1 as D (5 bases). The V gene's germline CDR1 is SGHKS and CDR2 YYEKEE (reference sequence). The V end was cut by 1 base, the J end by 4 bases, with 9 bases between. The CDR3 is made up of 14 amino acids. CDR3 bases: TGTGCCAGCAGCTTGTTCGGGGGTAATCAGCCCCAGCATTTT. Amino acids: CASSLFGGNQPQHF.

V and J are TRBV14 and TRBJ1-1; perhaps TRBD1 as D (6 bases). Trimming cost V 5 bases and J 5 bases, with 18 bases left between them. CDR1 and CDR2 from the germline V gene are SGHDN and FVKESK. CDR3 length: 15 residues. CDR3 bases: TGTGCCAGCAGCGTACAGGGCGGGGGAGTTACTGAAGCTTTCTTT. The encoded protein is CASSVQGGGVTEAFF. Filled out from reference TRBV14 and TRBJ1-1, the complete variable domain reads EAGVTQFPSHSVIEKGQTVTLRCDPISGHDNLYWYRRVMGKEIKFLLHFVKESKQDESGMPNNRFLAERTGGTYSTLKVQPAELEDSGVYFCASSVQGGGVTEAFFGQGTRLTVV.

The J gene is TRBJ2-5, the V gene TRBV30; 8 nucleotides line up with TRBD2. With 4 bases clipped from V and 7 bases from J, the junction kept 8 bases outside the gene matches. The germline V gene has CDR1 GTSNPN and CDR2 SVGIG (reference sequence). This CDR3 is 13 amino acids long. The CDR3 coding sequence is TGTGCCTGGACCCAGACTAGCGCAGGGACCCAGTACTTC. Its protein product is CAWTQTSAGTQYF.

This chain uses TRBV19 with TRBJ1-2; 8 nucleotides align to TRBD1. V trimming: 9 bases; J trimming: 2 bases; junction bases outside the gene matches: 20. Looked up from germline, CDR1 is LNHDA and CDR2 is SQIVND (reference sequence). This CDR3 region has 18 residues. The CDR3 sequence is CASLTLAGTGSPNYGYTF. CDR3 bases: TGTGCCAGCCTAACACTCGCCGGGACAGGCTCCCCCAACTATGGCTACACCTTC.

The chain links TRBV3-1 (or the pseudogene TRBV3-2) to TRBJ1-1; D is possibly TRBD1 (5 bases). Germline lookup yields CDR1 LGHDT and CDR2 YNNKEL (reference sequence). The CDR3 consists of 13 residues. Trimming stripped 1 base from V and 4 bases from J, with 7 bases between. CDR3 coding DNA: TGTGCCAGCAGCCAAGTGAGGGGCACTGAAGCTTTCTTT. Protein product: CASSQVRGTEAFF.

CDR3: CAILAGRYSNQPQHF. In DNA form, the CDR3 reads TGTGCCATCCTGGCGGGACGGTATAGCAATCAGCCCCAGCATTTT. The chain links TRBV6-5 to TRBJ1-5, with D perhaps TRBD1 (5 bases). Germline V gives CDR1 MNHEY, CDR2 SVGAGI. The CDR3 extends over 15 amino acids. The V end lost 10 bases, the J end lost 0 bases, and 16 bases lay between the germline ends.

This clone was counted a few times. DNA for the CDR3: TGTGCCAGCAACCAAGTAGTGAACACTGAAGCTTTCTTT. Encoded protein: CASNQVVNTEAFF. The chain couples TRBV28 to TRBJ1-1, with no clear D. Germline CDR1 is MDHEN and CDR2 is SYDVKM. Trimming pared 7 bases from V and 0 bases from J, leaving 9 bases between. The CDR3 spans 13 residues. The full variable domain, rest sourced from reference TRBV28 and TRBJ1-1, is DVKVTQSSRYLVKRTGEKVFLECVQDMDHENMFWYRQDPGLGLRLIYFSYDVKMKEKGDIPEGYSVSREKKERFSLILESASTNQTSMYLCASNQVVNTEAFFGQGTRLTVV.

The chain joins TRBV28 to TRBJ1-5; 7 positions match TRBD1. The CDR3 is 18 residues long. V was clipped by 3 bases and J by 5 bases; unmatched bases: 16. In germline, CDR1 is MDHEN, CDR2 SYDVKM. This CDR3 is CASSFHFRGGASDQPQHF. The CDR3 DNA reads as TGTGCCAGCAGTTTCCACTTCAGAGGGGGCGCATCTGATCAGCCCCAGCATTTT. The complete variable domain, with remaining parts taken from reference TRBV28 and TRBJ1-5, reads DVKVTQSSRYLVKRTGEKVFLECVQDMDHENMFWYRQDPGLGLRLIYFSYDVKMKEKGDIPEGYSVSREKKERFSLILESASTNQTSMYLCASSFHFRGGASDQPQHFGDGTRLSIL.